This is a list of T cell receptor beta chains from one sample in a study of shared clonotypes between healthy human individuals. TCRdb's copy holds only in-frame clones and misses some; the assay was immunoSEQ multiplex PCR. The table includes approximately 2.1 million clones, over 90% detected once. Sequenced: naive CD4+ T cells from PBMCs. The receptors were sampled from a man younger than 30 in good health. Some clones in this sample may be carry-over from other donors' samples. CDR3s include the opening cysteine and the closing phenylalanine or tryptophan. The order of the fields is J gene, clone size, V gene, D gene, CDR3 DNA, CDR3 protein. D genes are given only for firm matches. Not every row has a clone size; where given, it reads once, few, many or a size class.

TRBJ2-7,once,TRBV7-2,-,TGTGCCAGCAGCTTAGGCGGGACAGCTGTGCAGTACTTC,CASSLGGTAVQYF
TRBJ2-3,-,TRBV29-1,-,TGCAGCTCGAGTACGGGGCCTACAGATACGCAGTATTTT,CSSSTGPTDTQYF
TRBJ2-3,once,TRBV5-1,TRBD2,TGCGCCAGCAACACGGGACTAGCGGGAGTAAATACGCAGTATTTT,CASNTGLAGVNTQYF
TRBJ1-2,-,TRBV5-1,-,TGCGCCAGCAGCCCAGCAGTGGATGGCTACACCTTC,CASSPAVDGYTF
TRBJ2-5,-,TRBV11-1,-,TGTGCCAGCAGTTCCCGGACGTGGAGACAAGAGACCCAGTACTTC,CASSSRTWRQETQYF
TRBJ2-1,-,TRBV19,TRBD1,TGTGCCAGTACCGAGACAGGGGGCAACTACAATGAGCAGTTCTTC,CASTETGGNYNEQFF
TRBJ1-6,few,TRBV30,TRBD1,TGTGCCTGGAGAACCGGGACAGATAATTCACCCCTCCACTTT,CAWRTGTDNSPLHF
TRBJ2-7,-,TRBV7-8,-,TGTGCCAGCAGCATAAGCGGGTTTAGCGGATTAAACTACGAGCAGTACTTC,CASSISGFSGLNYEQYF
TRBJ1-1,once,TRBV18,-,TGTGCCAGCTCACCAGGGTTCGAGAACACTGAAGCTTTCTTT,CASSPGFENTEAFF
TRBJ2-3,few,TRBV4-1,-,TGCGCCAGCAGCGACCCGGCCGCCACAGATACGCAGTATTTT,CASSDPAATDTQYF
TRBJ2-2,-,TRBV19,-,TGTGCCAGTAGTCGTCCCACGAACACCGGGGAGCTGTTTTTT,CASSRPTNTGELFF
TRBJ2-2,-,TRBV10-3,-,TGTGCCATCAGGGGGGAGGTCGGGGAGAACACCGGGGAGCTGTTTTTT,CAIRGEVGENTGELFF
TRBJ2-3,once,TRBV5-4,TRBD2,TGTGCCAGCAGCTTTTTAAGGGGCCTTAGGGCTAGCGGTTCCACAGATACGCAGTATTTT,CASSFLRGLRASGSTDTQYF
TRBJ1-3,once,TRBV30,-,TGTGCCTGGAGTCCTCGAATAACAGGTTCCTCTGGAAACACCATATATTTT,CAWSPRITGSSGNTIYF
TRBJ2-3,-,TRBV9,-,TGTGCCAGCAGACCCGCAGCCACAGATACGCAGTATTTT,CASRPAATDTQYF
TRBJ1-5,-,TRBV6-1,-,TGTGCCAGCAGTGAAATCGGCAATCAGCCCCAGCATTTT,CASSEIGNQPQHF
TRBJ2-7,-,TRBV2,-,TGTGCCAGCAGAGGGGACTCCTACGAGCAGTACTTC,CASRGDSYEQYF
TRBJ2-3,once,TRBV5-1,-,TGCGCCAGCAGTTTACAGCCAGCGGTGGCTAGCACAGATACGCAGTATTTT,CASSLQPAVASTDTQYF
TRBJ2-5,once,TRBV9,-,TGTGCCAGCAGCGTAGATGGGGAAACGGAGACCCAGTACTTC,CASSVDGETETQYF
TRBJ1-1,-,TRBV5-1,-,TGCGCCAGCAGCTTGGCCGTTGTTGGGGCCCTTAACACTGAAGCTTTCTTT,CASSLAVVGALNTEAFF
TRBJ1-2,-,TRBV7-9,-,TGTGCCAGCAGCTCTGAGACAGTAATCTATGGCTACACCTTC,CASSSETVIYGYTF
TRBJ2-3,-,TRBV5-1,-,TGCGCCAGCAGCTTGGTCTCCTCGACTCGACTCACAGATACGCAGTATTTT,CASSLVSSTRLTDTQYF
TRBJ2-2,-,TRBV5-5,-,TGTGCCAGCAGCTTGAGAAGCGGGAACACCGGGGAGCTGTTTTTT,CASSLRSGNTGELFF
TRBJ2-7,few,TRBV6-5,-,TGTGCCAGCAGTTCCCCGGGACGGCAGTACTTC,CASSSPGRQYF
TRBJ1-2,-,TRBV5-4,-,TGTGCCAGCAGCGGCGGGGGGCTAAACTATGGCTACACCTTC,CASSGGGLNYGYTF
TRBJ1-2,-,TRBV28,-,TGTGCCAGCAGTACGAGACAGTGGGATGGCTACACCTTC,CASSTRQWDGYTF
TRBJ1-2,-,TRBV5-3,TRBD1,TGTGCCAGAAGCTCCGTACAGGGGAACTATGGCTACACCTTC,CARSSVQGNYGYTF
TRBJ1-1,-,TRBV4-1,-,TGCGCCAGCAACCTTCGAAGAGGTGAAGCTTTCTTT,CASNLRRGEAFF
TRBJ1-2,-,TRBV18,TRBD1,TGTGCCAGCTCACTTTCCGGACAGGGGGATCGCGGCTACACCTTC,CASSLSGQGDRGYTF
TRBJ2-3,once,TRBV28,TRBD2,TGTGCCAGCAGGGAGCCGCCTGGGCGGGGGACAGATACGCAGTATTTT,CASREPPGRGTDTQYF
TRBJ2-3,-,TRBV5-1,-,TGCGCCAGCAGCTTGCTCGGACCTCTCACGGCAGATACGCAGTATTTT,CASSLLGPLTADTQYF
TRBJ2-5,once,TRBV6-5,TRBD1,TGTGCCAGCAGATCGGACAGGCCTCGGGAGACCCAGTACTTC,CASRSDRPRETQYF
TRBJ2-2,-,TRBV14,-,TGTGCCAGCAGCCAACGGACCGTAGGGGGTACCGGGGAGCTGTTTTTT,CASSQRTVGGTGELFF
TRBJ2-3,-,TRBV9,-,TGTGCCAGCAGCGTAGCTTGGGGGGAACCTAGCACAGATACGCAGTATTTT,CASSVAWGEPSTDTQYF
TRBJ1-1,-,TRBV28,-,TGTGCCAGCAGCAAGAGCGTGAACACTGAAGCTTTCTTT,CASSKSVNTEAFF
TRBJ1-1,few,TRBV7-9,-,TGTGCCAGCAGCCCCCTGAACACTGAAGCTTTCTTT,CASSPLNTEAFF
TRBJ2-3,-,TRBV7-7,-,TGTGCCAGCCTACGAGGGGATGGGGGTACTAGCACAGATACGCAGTATTTT,CASLRGDGGTSTDTQYF
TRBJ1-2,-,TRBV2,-,TGTGCCAGCAGTGAAGCGTCGGGGGGAGTGGGCTACACCTTC,CASSEASGGVGYTF
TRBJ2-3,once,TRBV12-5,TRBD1,TGTGCTAGTGGGCCAGGGGGCAGCACAGATACGCAGTATTTT,CASGPGGSTDTQYF
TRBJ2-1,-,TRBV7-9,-,TGTGCCAGCAGCTTAGTCTCGGGGAGCTCCTACAATGAGCAGTTCTTC,CASSLVSGSSYNEQFF
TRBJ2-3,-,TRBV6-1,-,TGTGCCAGCAGGGCGGGAGATACGCAGTATTTT,CASRAGDTQYF
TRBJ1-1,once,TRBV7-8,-,TGTGCCAGCAGCTTAGCGCTTGGAGTCTGGAGGAACACTGAAGCTTTCTTT,CASSLALGVWRNTEAFF
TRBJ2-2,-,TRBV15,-,TGTGCCACCAGCAGAGATGGACAAAACACCGGGGAGCTGTTTTTT,CATSRDGQNTGELFF
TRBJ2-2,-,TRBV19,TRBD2,TGTGCCAGTCTAGCGGGAGGGTCCCACCCCGGGGAGCTGTTTTTT,CASLAGGSHPGELFF
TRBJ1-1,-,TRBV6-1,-,TGTGCCAGCAGTACCGTGAGGAACACTGAAGCTTTCTTT,CASSTVRNTEAFF
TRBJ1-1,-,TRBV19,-,TGTGCCAGTAGTTTCTTGCTAGGGTTGAACACTGAAGCTTTCTTT,CASSFLLGLNTEAFF
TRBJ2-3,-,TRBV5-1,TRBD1,TGCGCCAGCGGCAGATGGGACAGGGTCAGCACAGATACGCAGTATTTT,CASGRWDRVSTDTQYF
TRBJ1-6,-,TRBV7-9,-,TGTGCCAGCAGCTTAACGTTTACTGAGAATTCACCCCTCCACTTT,CASSLTFTENSPLHF
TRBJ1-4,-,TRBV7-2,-,TGTGCCAGCAGCTACCGAGGACAGACCTGGGGTGAAAAACTGTTTTTT,CASSYRGQTWGEKLFF
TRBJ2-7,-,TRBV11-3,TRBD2,TGTGCCAGCAGCCCAAGCGGGATTGTCACGGAGCAGTACTTC,CASSPSGIVTEQYF
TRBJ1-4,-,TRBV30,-,TGTGCCTGGAGTGAGAGGGGGAATGAAAAACTGTTTTTT,CAWSERGNEKLFF
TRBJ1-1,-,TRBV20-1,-,TGCAGTGTGGGGAGGACAGAGAAAGCTTTCTTT,CSVGRTEKAFF
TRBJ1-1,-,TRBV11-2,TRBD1,TGTGCCAGCAGCCCCGACAGGGGGCATTGGACTGAAGCTTTCTTT,CASSPDRGHWTEAFF
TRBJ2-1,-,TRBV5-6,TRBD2,TGTGCCAGCAGCTTGGTTCTAGCGGGAGCTAATGAGCAGTTCTTC,CASSLVLAGANEQFF
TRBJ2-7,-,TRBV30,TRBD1,TGTGCCTGGACCCGGGACAGGGGGAACGAGCAGTACTTC,CAWTRDRGNEQYF